This T cell receptor (beta chain) comes out of a study of OX40 agonist ivuxolimab in advanced cancers. This table comes from immunoSEQ multiplex PCR, and its TCRdb copy is limited to in-frame clones, with some not included. This sample yields 39,000 or so clones, of which approximately 90% are seen a single time; approximately 22% belongs to the top ten. Trimming shortened V by 6 bases and J by 1 base, and 13 bases separated the two germline ends. In germline, CDR1 is LNHDA, CDR2 SQIVND (reference sequence). CDR3 size: 16 residues. The source of this sequence is an adult with an advanced solid tumor such as melanoma, head and neck, liver or kidney cancer. Sequenced here: CD4+ or CD8+ T cells sorted from blood, sampled in a trial of the OX40 agonist ivuxolimab. This chain links TRBV19 with TRBJ2-6; TRBD1 or TRBD2 may be the D gene (6 bases each). The CDR3 nucleotides are TGTGCCAGTAGCCTAACAGGGAGGTCTGGGGCCAACGTCCTGACTTTC. Amino acids: CASSLTGRSGANVLTF.